This T cell receptor (beta chain) derives from a study of CD8 T cells in ankylosing spondylitis. General observations from the study: What seemed typical of ankylosing spondylitis blood was a TCR beta motif built from fewer than ten highly homologous variants. As reported, disease-linked clones showed significant enrichment in matched ankylosing spondylitis synovial fluid.

This CDR3 region has 15 residues. Trimming removed 0 bases from V and 0 bases from J, with 6 bases in between. Germline assignment: CDR1 LNHNV and CDR2 YYDKDF (reference sequence). With molecular barcodes, quantitative 5'-RACE was used to make the TCR beta libraries. TCRdb reprocessed the 5' RACE reads via MiXCR and lists one record per CDR3 protein. The table has 700,000 or so distinct CDR3 sequences, over 15% seen once. This clonotype turned up a few times. The antigen remains unidentified. This receptor was taken from a male donor with ankylosing spondylitis. V usage is TRBV15 and J usage is TRBJ2-1; D gene unclear. The specimen was blood, either unsorted or a sorted T cell fraction (not recorded which). The CDR3 sequence is CATSRDLHSYNEQFF. In DNA form, the CDR3 reads TGTGCCACCAGCAGAGATCTGCACTCCTACAATGAGCAGTTCTTC.